This T cell receptor (beta chain) is drawn from a study of CD8 T cells in ankylosing spondylitis. MiXCR, applied by TCRdb to the 5' RACE reads, yields one record per CDR3 protein. The data show approximately 240,000 distinct CDR3 sequences, with 20% to 30% seen just once and 0.61% held by the top ten. This clonotype occurred a few times. Its matching antigen is unknown. Study-level points and caveats: Some motif variants had been reported before (in reactive arthritis synovial fluid and blood). Matched ankylosing spondylitis synovial fluid reportedly contained a significantly enriched population of disease-linked clones.

The sequenced material came from blood, either unsorted or a sorted T cell fraction (not recorded which). The source of this sequence is a male donor with ankylosing spondylitis or in good health (not recorded which).

As DNA, the CDR3 is TGCAGTGCTAGAAGTCTCGACAGGGGGAGTTTCGATGAGCAGTTCTTC. Its translation is CSARSLDRGSFDEQFF. V is TRBV20-1 and J is TRBJ2-1; 9 nucleotides align to TRBD1. Germline CDR1 reads DFQATT; CDR2 reads SNEGSKA (reference sequence). After removal of 2 bases from V and 8 bases from J, the junction contained 13 bases not matched to a gene. The CDR3 has 16 residues.